The T cell receptor beta chain under discussion was sequenced for a study of blood T cell repertoires in COVID-19. Study in general: Acute and convalescent COVID-19 specimens originated in the United States, Italy and Spain.

There are a few counts of this clone. Measured with immunoSEQ multiplex PCR; TCRdb has only the in-frame clones, and not every one. The table includes about 270,000 clones, around four fifths detected once. This CDR3 comprises 15 residues. Unmatched junction bases numbered 11, after V lost 7 bases and J lost 4 bases. Germline assignment: CDR1 LNHDA and CDR2 SQIVND (reference sequence). The J gene is TRBJ2-3, the V gene TRBV19, with 7 positions matching TRBD2. The TCR sequence derives from a woman aged 50 to 65 with active or convalescent COVID-19. Sequencing was done on a sample of peripheral blood. CDR3 in amino acids: CASTRRGDWADTQYF. The DNA for the CDR3 is TGTGCCAGTACCCGACGGGGGGATTGGGCAGATACGCAGTATTTT.